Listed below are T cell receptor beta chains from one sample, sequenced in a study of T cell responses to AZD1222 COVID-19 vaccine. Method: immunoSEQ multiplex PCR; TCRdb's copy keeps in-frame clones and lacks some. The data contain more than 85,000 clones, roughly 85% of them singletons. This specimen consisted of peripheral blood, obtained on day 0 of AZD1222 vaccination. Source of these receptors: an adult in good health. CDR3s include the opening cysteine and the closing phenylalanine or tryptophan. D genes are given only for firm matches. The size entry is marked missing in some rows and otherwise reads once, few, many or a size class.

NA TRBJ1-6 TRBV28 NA TGTGCCAGCAGTTTATTTGACCCGACGGTTTCACCCCTCCACTTT CASSLFDPTVSPLHF
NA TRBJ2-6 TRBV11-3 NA TGTGCCAGCAGCTCCTCTTCTGGGGCCAACGTCCTGACTTTC CASSSSSGANVLTF
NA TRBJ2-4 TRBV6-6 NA TGTGCCAGCAGTCCCTTGAGAAACATTCAGTACTTC CASSPLRNIQYF
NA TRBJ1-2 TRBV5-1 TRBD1 TGCGCCAGCAGCCCAGGACAGGGGGGTGGCTACACCTTC CASSPGQGGGYTF
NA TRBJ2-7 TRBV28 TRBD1 TGTGCCAGCAGTTTATCAGGGACAGGGGGCGGCGAGCAGTACTTC CASSLSGTGGGEQYF
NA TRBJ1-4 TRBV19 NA TGTGCCAGTAGTCCTCGTACGGAAAAACTGTTTTTT CASSPRTEKLFF
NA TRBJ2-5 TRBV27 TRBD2 TGTGCCAGCAGTTTGGCGGGGGGGCCTCGAGAGACCCAGTACTTC CASSLAGGPRETQYF
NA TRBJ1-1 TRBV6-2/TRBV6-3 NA TGTGCCAGCAGTTACTTAGGGACCCAGAACACTGAAGCTTTCTTT CASSYLGTQNTEAFF
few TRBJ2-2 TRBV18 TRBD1 TGTGCCAGCTCCCCCGGACAGGTCGAAACCGGGGAGCTGTTTTTT CASSPGQVETGELFF
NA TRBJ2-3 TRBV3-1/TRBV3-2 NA TGTGCCAGCAGGTCGCCGGGGCCGGCGGATACGCAGTATTTT CASRSPGPADTQYF
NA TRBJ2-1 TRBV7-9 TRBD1 TGTGCCAGCAGCTTAGGTTCACAGGGGGCCAATGAGCAGTTCTTC CASSLGSQGANEQFF
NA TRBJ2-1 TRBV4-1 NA TGCGCCAGCAGCCAAGCCTTCAATGAGCAGTTCTTC CASSQAFNEQFF
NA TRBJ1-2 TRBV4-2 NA TGTGCCAGCAGCCAAGGGACGGTTTACGGCTACACCTTC CASSQGTVYGYTF
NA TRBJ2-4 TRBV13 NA TGTGCCAGCAGCCCCACCGTAGGCGGGGTCCAAAACATTCAGTACTTC CASSPTVGGVQNIQYF
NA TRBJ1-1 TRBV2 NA TGTGCCAGCAGTGAAGCGGTCCGAACTGAAGCTTTCTTT CASSEAVRTEAFF
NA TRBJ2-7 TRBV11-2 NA TGTGCCAGCAGCTTAGACCCCGGGGAGCAGTACTTC CASSLDPGEQYF
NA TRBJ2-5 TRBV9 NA TGTGCCAGCAGCGTAGGGGTCCGTCAAGAGACCCAGTACTTC CASSVGVRQETQYF
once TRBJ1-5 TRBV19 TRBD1 TGTGCCAGTCATCAGGGGGATCAGCCCCAGCATTTT CASHQGDQPQHF
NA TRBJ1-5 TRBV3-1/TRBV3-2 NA TGTGCCAGCAGCCAAGGGGGAATATCGGCCCAGCATTTT CASSQGGISAQHF
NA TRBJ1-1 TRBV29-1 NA TGCAGCGGTCTACACAGGGCGTTTGGAACTGAAGCTTTCTTT CSGLHRAFGTEAFF
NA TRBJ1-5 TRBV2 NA TGTGCCAGCAGCGGGGTGAATAGCAATCAGCCCCAGCATTTT CASSGVNSNQPQHF
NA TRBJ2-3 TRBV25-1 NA TGTGCCAGCAGTGAGGTTTTCGGCTATACGCAGTATTTT CASSEVFGYTQYF
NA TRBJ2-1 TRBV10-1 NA TGCGCCAACTTTTGTTGCGATGAGCAGTTCTTC CANFCCDEQFF
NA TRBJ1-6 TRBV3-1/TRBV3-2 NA TGTGCCAGCAGCCAAGGTTCCCCCCTCCACTTT CASSQGSPLHF
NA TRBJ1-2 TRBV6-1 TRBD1 TGTGCCAGCAGTGAAAGTAGACAGGGTGGTGGCTACACCTTC CASSESRQGGGYTF
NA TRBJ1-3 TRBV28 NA TGTGCCAGCAGAAGGCACAGCTCTGGAAACACCATATATTTT CASRRHSSGNTIYF
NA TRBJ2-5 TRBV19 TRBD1 TGTGCCAGTAGTGCGCAGGGGACAGCTCAAGAGACCCAGTACTTC CASSAQGTAQETQYF
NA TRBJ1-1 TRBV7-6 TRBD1 TGTGCCAGCAGCCCGGGACAGGGGAATCGAGCTTTCTTT CASSPGQGNRAFF
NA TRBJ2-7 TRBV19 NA TGTGCCAGTAGTAGAGGAGTCGCCTCCCACGAGCAGTACTTC CASSRGVASHEQYF
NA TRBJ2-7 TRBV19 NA TGTGCCAGTAGTCCGGGGACGGTCTCCTACGAGCAGTACTTC CASSPGTVSYEQYF
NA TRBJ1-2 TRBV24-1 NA TGTGCCACCAGTGATCCTGGACGTGGCTACACCTTC CATSDPGRGYTF
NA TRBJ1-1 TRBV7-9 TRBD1 TGTGCCAGCAGCTTCAGGGGGATCAACCCTGAAGCTTTCTTT CASSFRGINPEAFF
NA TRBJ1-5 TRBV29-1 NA TGCAGCGCCTCACAGGGAAATAGCAATCAGCCCCAGCATTTT CSASQGNSNQPQHF
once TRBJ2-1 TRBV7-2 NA TGTGCCAGTAGAGCCACCTACAATGAGCAGTTCTTC CASRATYNEQFF
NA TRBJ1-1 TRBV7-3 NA TGTGCCAGCAGCTTAACAGGGAACACTGAAGCTTTCTTT CASSLTGNTEAFF
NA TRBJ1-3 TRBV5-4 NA TGTGCCAGCAGCTTGGCGGGGGCCAGAGAGAACACCATATATTTT CASSLAGARENTIYF
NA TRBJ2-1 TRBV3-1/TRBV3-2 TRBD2 TGTGCCAGCAGCCCCCGGGCTAGCGGGACATCCTACAATGAGCAGTTCTTC CASSPRASGTSYNEQFF
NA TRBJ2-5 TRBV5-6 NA TGTGCCAGCAGCTTGGTCGCAACTAGTATTGAGACCCAGTACTTC CASSLVATSIETQYF
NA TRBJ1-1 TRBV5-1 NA TGCGCCAGCAGCTACGAGTCTTCGGGACGGAAGATCATGAACACTGAAGCTTTCTTT CASSYESSGRKIMNTEAFF
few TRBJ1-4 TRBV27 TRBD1 TGTGCCAGCAGTGGACAGGGTAGGGGAAAACTGTTTTTT CASSGQGRGKLFF
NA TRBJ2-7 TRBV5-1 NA TGCGCCAGCAGCTTGGATTCGTACTACGAGCAGTACTTC CASSLDSYYEQYF
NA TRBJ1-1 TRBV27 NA TGTGCCAGCAGTTCGATCTCCGGGTTCCGGAACACTGAAGCTTTCTTT CASSSISGFRNTEAFF
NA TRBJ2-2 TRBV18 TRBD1 TGTGCCAGCTCACCACTAGGGGGCTCGAACACCGGGGAGCTGTTTTTT CASSPLGGSNTGELFF
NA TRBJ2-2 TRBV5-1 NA TGCGCCAGCAGCCGGGACCTCTCCACCGGGGAGCTGTTTTTT CASSRDLSTGELFF
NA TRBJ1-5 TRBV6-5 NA TGTGCCAGCATCGGACAGTTGAATCAACCCCAGCATTTT CASIGQLNQPQHF